This TCR beta chain is drawn from a study of blood T cell repertoires in COVID-19. Background on the study: Both acute and convalescent COVID-19 samples were obtained from the United States, Italy and Spain. T cells, B-cell-depleted T cells, or PBMCs provided the cDNA or gDNA that served as material.

The CDR3 is made up of 14 amino acids. Germline loops: CDR1 LGHDT, CDR2 YNNKEL (reference sequence). Unmatched junction bases numbered 6, after V lost 3 bases and J lost 6 bases. In terms of age and location, participants ranged from roughly 18 to 90 years and lived in about 25 US areas. Per the original data handling: Reference gene primer amplification yielded estimated nucleated cell counts. Assay used: immunoSEQ multiplex PCR; TCRdb lists only in-frame clones, some missing. The D gene and trimming were derived from the DNA, and the V and J assignments and clone size from that table. The sample lists 250,000 or so clones, about 87% occurring once.

This rearrangement joins TRBV3-1 (or the pseudogene TRBV3-2) to TRBJ1-2; 8 bases are shared with TRBD1. The clonotype comes from a woman in her twenties or thirties who had been exposed to COVID-19. Sequenced material: PBMCs or T cells enriched from blood (not recorded which). The DNA of the CDR3 is TGTGCCAGCAGCCAGCCGGGACAGGCAAATGGCTACACCTTC. Protein sequence: CASSQPGQANGYTF.